This entry lists 30 T cell receptor beta chains sequenced from one sample in a study of early T cells in non-severe SARS-CoV-2 infection. From the 5' RACE reads, TCRdb called clonotypes with MiXCR, one entry per CDR3 protein. The repertoire holds 65,000 to 80,000 distinct CDR3 sequences, over 10% seen once, with around 1.1% in the top ten. Sequenced material: whole blood. All receptors come from an adult who was a healthcare worker with PCR-confirmed SARS-CoV-2 infection or an uninfected control (not recorded which).

The CDR3 sequence is CASSYRLGTSSTYEQYF. The CDR3 DNA reads TGTGCCAGCAGTTACCGCCTCGGGACTAGCTCCACCTACGAGCAGTACTTC. The genes are TRBV28 and TRBJ2-7; 9 positions agree with TRBD2. CDR1 is MDHEN and CDR2 is SYDVKM in the germline V gene. The CDR3 is made up of 17 amino acids. V was clipped by 4 bases and J by 2 bases; unmatched bases: 12.

The sample holds many counts of this clonotype. The rearrangement uses TRBV5-1 and TRBJ2-1; D may be TRBD1 or TRBD2 (5 bases each). The CDR3 contains 16 residues. Germline CDR1 and CDR2: SGHRS and YFSETQ. V was trimmed by 2 bases and J by 0 bases, leaving 12 bases between them. The CDR3: CASSFGDGSSYNEQFF. The DNA for the CDR3 is TGCGCCAGCAGCTTTGGGGACGGAAGCTCCTACAATGAGCAGTTCTTC.

This clonotype was counted a few times. This chain links TRBV6-6 with TRBJ2-7; 10 nucleotides line up with TRBD2. There are 13 residues in the CDR3. The germline gives CDR1 MNHNY, CDR2 SVGAGI (reference sequence). The ends lost 9 bases at V and 1 base at J; junction bases unmatched: 3. The CDR3 DNA is TGTGCCAGTAGCGGGGGGCCGTCCTACGAGCAGTACTTC. The encoded protein is CASSGGPSYEQYF.

This chain joins TRBV7-2 and TRBJ2-1, with D maybe TRBD2 (5 bases). Germline V gene data show CDR1 as SGHTA and CDR2 as FQGNSA. This CDR3 has 20 residues. Between the trimmed V and J ends, which lost 4 bases and 6 bases, there was a span of 31 bases. CDR3 in amino acids: CASSWTPGTRISTQSNEQFF. The CDR3 DNA sequence: TGTGCCAGCAGCTGGACTCCGGGAACTAGAATCTCCACACAAAGCAATGAGCAGTTCTTC.

This clonotype was seen more than once but under ten times. The chain combines TRBV30 with TRBJ1-2; D not resolved. Germline V gives CDR1 GTSNPN, CDR2 SVGIG (reference sequence). Trimming took off 0 bases at V and 3 bases at J, with 8 bases between the two ends. The CDR3 spans 13 residues. The CDR3 protein is CAWSVHSYYGYTF. As DNA, the CDR3 is TGTGCCTGGAGTGTACACAGCTACTATGGCTACACCTTC.

This clonotype was seen ten or more times. This chain joins TRBV30 and TRBJ2-3; TRBD2 agrees at 9 bases. Germline CDR1 is GTSNPN and CDR2 is SVGIG (reference sequence). The junction had 6 bases not matched to a gene; V was cut back by 0 bases and J by 2 bases. This CDR3 is built from 16 residues. CDR3 coding DNA: TGTGCCTGGAGTGTACCTAGCGGGGTACACACAGATACGCAGTATTTT. It specifies CAWSVPSGVHTDTQYF.

The table lists this clonotype with a count of one. The chain uses TRBV7-9 and TRBJ2-7; 8 bases match TRBD2. Trimming removed 3 bases from V and 6 bases from J; junction bases left unmatched: 7. The CDR3 has 14 amino acids. Germline loops: CDR1 SEHNR, CDR2 FQNEAQ (reference sequence). DNA of the CDR3: TGTGCCAGCAGCTTTAGCGGGATCCCACCCGAGCAGTACTTC. This translates into CASSFSGIPPEQYF.

This clonotype was counted at least ten times. The chain links TRBV12-3 or TRBV12-4 to TRBJ2-7, with a possible D match to TRBD1 (5 bases). V was pared by 5 bases and J by 3 bases, with 11 bases between. This CDR3 contains 13 residues. CDR3 protein: CASSRGSDYEQYF. CDR3 DNA sequence: TGTGCCAGCAGTAGGGGATCAGACTACGAGCAGTACTTC.

This clonotype was detected only a few times. The J gene is TRBJ2-1, the V gene TRBV19; 9 nucleotides agree with TRBD2. J was trimmed by 5 bases and V by 7 bases; bases with no gene match: 9. This CDR3 is 15 amino acids long. Germline CDR1 reads LNHDA; CDR2 reads SQIVND (reference sequence). The CDR3 region is CASTLKLAGHNEQFF. The CDR3 bases are TGTGCCAGTACCCTGAAACTAGCGGGTCACAATGAGCAGTTCTTC.

This clonotype appeared many times. The chain couples TRBV6-2 or TRBV6-3 to TRBJ1-6; D ambiguous. The length of the CDR3 is 13 residues. The V gene's germline CDR1 is MNHEY and CDR2 SVGEGT. Trimming took 6 bases from V and 9 from J, leaving 12 bases between them. The CDR3, as DNA: TGTGCCAGCAGCCGCCCCCCTGGTTCACCCCTCCACTTT. Residues: CASSRPPGSPLHF.

This clonotype was found many times. The CDR3 nucleotides read TGTGCCAGCAGCCAGGCGGGAGGGCCGTGGGATACGCAGTATTTT. Amino acid sequence: CASSQAGGPWDTQYF. The rearrangement links TRBV3-1 to TRBJ2-3; 9 bases fit TRBD2. The germline V gene encodes CDR1 LGHDT and CDR2 YNNKEL (reference sequence). The CDR3 consists of 15 residues. J gave up 6 bases and V 3 bases, and 7 bases lay outside the gene matches.

The chain uses TRBV11-2 and TRBJ2-1; the match to TRBD2 covers 10 bases. The V gene end was trimmed by 5 bases and the J gene end by 4 bases; junction bases not matched to a gene: 23. Germline loops: CDR1 SGHAT, CDR2 FQNNGV. CDR3 size: 21 residues. This chain's CDR3 is CASSRKGISGGAQDHYNEQFF. In DNA, the CDR3 is TGTGCCAGCAGCCGCAAGGGGATAAGCGGGGGGGCCCAGGACCATTACAATGAGCAGTTCTTC. Full variable domain (outside the CDR3, taken from reference TRBV11-2 and TRBJ2-1): EAGVAQSPRYKIIEKRQSVAFWCNPISGHATLYWYQQILGQGPKLLIQFQNNGVVDDSQLPKDRFSAERLKGVDSTLKIQPAKLEDSAVYLCASSRKGISGGAQDHYNEQFFGPGTRLTVL.

For the CDR3, the DNA is TGTGCCAGCAGTTTTCTGGAGTTGGGAGGGGCCACTGAAGCTTTCTTT. Translation: CASSFLELGGATEAFF. J is TRBJ1-1 and V is TRBV28; a weak D match, TRBD1 (5 bases). The CDR3 has 16 amino acids. Germline CDR1 and CDR2: MDHEN and SYDVKM. Trimming cost V 3 bases and J 4 bases, with 18 bases left between them.

This clonotype has ten or more counts. The CDR3 sequence: CASSQSRTASSYEQYF. In nucleotides, the CDR3 is TGCGCCAGCAGCCAGTCCCGGACAGCAAGCTCCTACGAGCAGTACTTC. The chain joins TRBV4-3 to TRBJ2-7; perhaps TRBD1 as D (6 bases). The germline gives CDR1 LGHNA, CDR2 YSLEER. V lost 3 bases to trimming and J lost 0 bases, with 15 bases between them. This CDR3 contains 16 residues.

This clonotype showed up just a few times. The V call is TRBV9, the J call TRBJ1-1; D is unresolved. The ends were cut back, 0 bases at V and 0 bases at J, with 9 bases in the middle. CDR3 size: 15 residues. Germline lookup yields CDR1 SGDLS and CDR2 YYNGEE. The CDR3 region is CASSVAYSLNTEAFF. The CDR3 bases are TGTGCCAGCAGCGTAGCTTACAGCTTGAACACTGAAGCTTTCTTT.

This clonotype appeared many times. The chain employs TRBV11-2 and TRBJ2-3, with D possibly being TRBD2 (5 bases). The CDR3 loop spans 13 amino acids. Germline V gene lookup returns CDR1 SGHAT and CDR2 FQNNGV. Deletions cut 5 bases from V and 5 bases from J, with 11 bases between. As DNA, the CDR3 is TGTGCCAGCAGCCTCTTCGGGGAAGATACGCAGTATTTT. This encodes CASSLFGEDTQYF.

This clonotype was counted at least ten times. The J gene is TRBJ2-3, the V gene TRBV7-9, with D possibly being TRBD1 or TRBD2 (6 bases each). From germline, CDR1 is SEHNR and CDR2 FQNEAQ (reference sequence). CDR3 size: 13 residues. Trimming pared 3 bases from V and 14 bases from J, leaving 18 bases between. The CDR3 spells CASSLGGQGWWYF. As DNA, the CDR3 is TGTGCCAGCAGCTTGGGGGGCCAGGGTTGGTGGTATTTT.

CDR3 in amino acids: CASSLAGGPVGQFF. Here the CDR3 DNA reads TGTGCCAGCAGTCTAGCGGGAGGTCCCGTGGGGCAGTTCTTC. The rearrangement joins TRBV28 to TRBJ2-1, with 11 bases identical to TRBD2. The ends lost 5 bases at V and 12 bases at J; junction bases unmatched: 9. There are 14 residues in the CDR3. In germline, CDR1 is MDHEN, CDR2 SYDVKM.

This clonotype was counted between two and nine times. The chain combines TRBV20-1 with TRBJ2-1; D may be TRBD1 (5 bases). This CDR3 contains 16 residues. Germline CDR1 DFQATT, CDR2 SNEGSKA (reference sequence). V lost 3 bases to trimming and J lost 6 bases, with 21 bases between them. CDR3 DNA sequence: TGCAGTGCTAGGAGTAGTGCGGCACAAGGGGTCAATGAGCAGTTCTTC. The encoded protein is CSARSSAAQGVNEQFF.

The CDR3 bases are TGTGCCAGCAGTGATGGTAGGACTGAAGCTTTCTTT. Its translation is CASSDGRTEAFF. V gene TRBV6-4 combines with J gene TRBJ1-1; D remains unclear. This CDR3 contains 12 residues. The germline V and J ends were trimmed by 3 bases and 5 bases, with 7 bases remaining between them. CDR1 is MRHNA and CDR2 is SNTAGT in the germline V gene.

This clonotype was detected ten times or more. The rearrangement joins TRBV9 to TRBJ1-1, with TRBD1 as a possible D gene (6 bases). With 4 bases removed from V and 0 bases from J, the gap between germline ends came to 13 bases. The germline CDR1 and CDR2 sequences are SGDLS and YYNGEE. The length of the CDR3 is 15 residues. In nucleotides, the CDR3 is TGTGCCAGCAGCCCCCGAGGACAGTTGAACACTGAAGCTTTCTTT. Translated: CASSPRGQLNTEAFF.

The rearrangement joins TRBV29-1 to TRBJ2-1, with D uncertain. Germline V gives CDR1 SQVTM, CDR2 ANQGSEA. V was pared by 5 bases and J by 9 bases, with 14 bases between. The CDR3 has 12 amino acids. CDR3 DNA sequence: TGCAGCGTTACCTCCGGACCTGCTGAGCAGTTCTTC. It encodes CSVTSGPAEQFF.

On this clonotype itself: A much more abundant neighbour one base away suggests this may be a read error. The chain couples TRBV28 to TRBJ1-4; D ambiguous. The CDR3 has 12 residues. V lost 2 bases to trimming and J lost 7 bases, with 5 bases between them. Germline V CDR1 and CDR2: MDHEN, SYDVKM. The CDR3 reads CASSLEVEKLFF. The CDR3 DNA follows: TGTGCCAGCAGTTTAGAGGTTGAAAAACTGTTTTTT.

V usage is TRBV7-2 and J usage is TRBJ2-7, with a tentative D call TRBD2 (5 bases). V lost 1 base and J 6 bases, leaving 13 bases between the germline ends. CDR3 length equals 14 residues. Germline V gene sequence: CDR1 SGHTA, CDR2 FQGNSA. As DNA, the CDR3 is TGTGCCAGCAGCTTAGGAGGGATTGGAGGCGAGCAGTACTTC. The encoded protein is CASSLGGIGGEQYF.

The V gene is TRBV7-2, the J gene TRBJ2-3; tentatively, D is TRBD1 or TRBD2 (5 bases each). Germline CDR1 SGHTA, CDR2 FQGNSA. CDR3 length: 12 residues. V gave up 4 bases and J gave up 8 bases, with 10 bases separating them. CDR3 DNA: TGTGCCAGCAGCTCCCCAGGGAGTACGCAGTATTTT. This translates into CASSSPGSTQYF. The full variable domain, completed using reference TRBV7-2 and TRBJ2-3, is GAGVSQSPSNKVTEKGKDVELRCDPISGHTALYWYRQSLGQGLEFLIYFQGNSAPDKSGLPSDRFSAERTGGSVSTLTIQRTQQEDSAVYLCASSSPGSTQYFGPGTRLTVL.

CDR3 residues: CASSQVLAGPNEQFF. The DNA of the CDR3 is TGTGCCAGCAGCCAAGTACTAGCGGGGCCCAATGAGCAGTTCTTC. V usage is TRBV4-2 and J usage is TRBJ2-1, with 10 bases aligning to TRBD2. This CDR3 is 15 amino acids long. The junction had 3 bases not matched to a gene; V was cut back by 1 base and J by 6 bases. Germline CDR1 is LGHNA and CDR2 is YNFKEQ.

The gene calls are TRBV20-1 and TRBJ2-5; 7 nucleotides match TRBD2. Looked up from germline, CDR1 is DFQATT and CDR2 is SNEGSKA (reference sequence). Germline trimming cut 0 bases from V and 4 bases from J; bases unmatched to any gene: 2. The CDR3 spans 13 residues. The CDR3 region is CSARDGGGETQYF. The CDR3 DNA reads TGCAGTGCTAGAGATGGGGGGGGAGAGACCCAGTACTTC.

This clonotype turned up a few times. The chain links TRBV18 to TRBJ2-7; TRBD1 agrees at 7 bases. This CDR3 is 13 amino acids long. J was trimmed by 7 bases and V by 1 base; bases with no gene match: 4. From germline, CDR1 is KGHSH and CDR2 LQKENI. CDR3 region: CASSPQGAGEQYF. The CDR3 region has the DNA TGTGCCAGCTCACCACAGGGGGCGGGTGAGCAGTACTTC.

The table lists this clonotype with many counts. The chain is built from TRBV27 and TRBJ2-2; no clear D. Trimming stripped 0 bases from V and 7 bases from J, with 3 bases between. CDR3 length: 12 amino acids. Germline V gives CDR1 MNHEY, CDR2 SMNVEV (reference sequence). The CDR3: CASSLSNGELFF. The CDR3 nucleotides read TGTGCCAGCAGTTTATCGAACGGGGAGCTGTTTTTT.

This clonotype was seen at least ten times. The chain is built from TRBV18 and TRBJ1-2; 10 bases map to TRBD1. The CDR3 contains 15 residues. Germline loops: CDR1 KGHSH, CDR2 LQKENI. J lost 5 bases, V lost 6 bases, and 9 bases had no gene match. Here the CDR3 reads CASSTGTGVGYGYTF. As DNA, the CDR3 is TGTGCCAGCTCCACCGGGACAGGGGTCGGTTATGGCTACACCTTC.